The clone carrying this T cell receptor beta chain was seen only a few times. Antigen specificity is unknown. Blood got drawn at baseline, again on cycle 4 day 1, and then on cycle 7 day 1. The source of the sample is a study of OX40 agonist ivuxolimab in advanced cancers. General study results and limits: At 0.1 to 3.0 mg/kg and by week 6, CD4+ and CD8+ T cells in the blood had expanded clonally.

Profiling relied on immunoSEQ multiplex PCR, and the TCRdb table lists in-frame clones only, not all of them. The table shows approximately 76,000 clones, with over 85% occurring only once. Sequenced material: CD4+ or CD8+ T cells sorted from blood, taken in a trial of the OX40 agonist ivuxolimab. The clonotype was recovered from an adult with an advanced solid tumor such as melanoma, head and neck, liver or kidney cancer.

The CDR3 loop reads CASRRGDTEAFF. In DNA, the CDR3 is TGTGCCAGTAGAAGGGGGGACACTGAAGCTTTCTTT. The V and J genes are TRBV19 and TRBJ1-1; tentative D call: TRBD1 (6 bases). The CDR3 is 12 residues long. Germline values: CDR1 LNHDA, CDR2 SQIVND (reference sequence). Trimming left V 6 bases short and J 3 bases short, with 8 bases between.